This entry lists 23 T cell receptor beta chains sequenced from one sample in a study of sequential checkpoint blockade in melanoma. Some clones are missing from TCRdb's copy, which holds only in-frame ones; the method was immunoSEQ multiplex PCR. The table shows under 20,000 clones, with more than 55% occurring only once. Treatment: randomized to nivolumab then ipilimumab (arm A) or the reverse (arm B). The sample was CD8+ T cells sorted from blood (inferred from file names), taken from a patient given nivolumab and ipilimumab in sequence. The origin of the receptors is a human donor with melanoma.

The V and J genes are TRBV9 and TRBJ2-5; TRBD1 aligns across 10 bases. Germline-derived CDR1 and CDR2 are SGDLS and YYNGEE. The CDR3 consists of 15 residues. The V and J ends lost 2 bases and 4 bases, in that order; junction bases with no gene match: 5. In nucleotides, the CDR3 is TGTGCCAGCAGCGTCCGGGACAGGGGATCAGAGACCCAGTACTTC. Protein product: CASSVRDRGSETQYF.

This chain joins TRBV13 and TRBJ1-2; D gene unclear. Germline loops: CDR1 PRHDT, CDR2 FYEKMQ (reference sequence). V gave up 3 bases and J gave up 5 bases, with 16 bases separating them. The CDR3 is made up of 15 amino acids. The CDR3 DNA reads TGTGCCAGCAGCTTCCCTGGTCGGCGGCTGTATGGCTACACCTTC. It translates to CASSFPGRRLYGYTF.

The CDR3 DNA is TGTGCCACCAGCGGAACCCGGGACAGGGCCGGGGGTCCTTACAATGAGCAGTTCTTC. Translated: CATSGTRDRAGGPYNEQFF. V gene TRBV15 combines with J gene TRBJ2-1, with 9 nucleotides matching TRBD1. The CDR3 totals 19 residues. The germline gives CDR1 LNHNV, CDR2 YYDKDF (reference sequence). The V segment lost 5 bases and the J segment 4 bases; nucleotides outside the gene matches: 18. The whole variable domain, filled in from reference TRBV15 and TRBJ2-1, reads DAMVIQNPRYQVTQFGKPVTLSCSQTLNHNVMYWYQQKSSQAPKLLFHYYDKDFNNEADTPDNFQSRRPNTSFCFLDIRSPGLGDTAMYLCATSGTRDRAGGPYNEQFFGPGTRLTVL.

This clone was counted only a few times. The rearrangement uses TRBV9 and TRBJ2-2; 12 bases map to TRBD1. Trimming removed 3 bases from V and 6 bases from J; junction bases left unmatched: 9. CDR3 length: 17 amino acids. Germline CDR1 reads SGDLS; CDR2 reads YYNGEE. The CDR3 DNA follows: TGTGCCAGCAGCGACCCGGGACAGGGGGCGCCGTCCGGGGAGCTGTTTTTT. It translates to CASSDPGQGAPSGELFF.

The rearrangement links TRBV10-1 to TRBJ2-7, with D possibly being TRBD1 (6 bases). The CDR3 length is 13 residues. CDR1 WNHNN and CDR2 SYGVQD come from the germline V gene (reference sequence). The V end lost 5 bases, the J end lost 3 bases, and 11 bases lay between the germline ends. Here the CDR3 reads CASSKQGFYEQYF. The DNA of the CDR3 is TGCGCCAGCAGTAAACAGGGTTTCTACGAGCAGTACTTC.

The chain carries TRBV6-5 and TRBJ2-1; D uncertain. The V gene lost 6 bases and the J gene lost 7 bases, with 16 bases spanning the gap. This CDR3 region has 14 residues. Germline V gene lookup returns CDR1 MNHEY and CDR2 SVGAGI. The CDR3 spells CASSYPVPGNEQFF. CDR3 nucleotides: TGTGCCAGCAGCTACCCGGTTCCCGGGAATGAGCAGTTCTTC.

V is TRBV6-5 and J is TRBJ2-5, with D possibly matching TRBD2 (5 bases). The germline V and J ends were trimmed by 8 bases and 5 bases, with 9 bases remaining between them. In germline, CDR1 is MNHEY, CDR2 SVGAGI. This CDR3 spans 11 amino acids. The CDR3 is CASYPGETQYF. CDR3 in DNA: TGTGCCAGCTATCCGGGGGAGACCCAGTACTTC.

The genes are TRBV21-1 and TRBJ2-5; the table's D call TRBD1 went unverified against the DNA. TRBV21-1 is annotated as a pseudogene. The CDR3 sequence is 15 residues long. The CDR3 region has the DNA TGTGCCAGCAGCAAACTTTTTAATGCAGGAGAGACCCAGTACTTC. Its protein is CASSKLFNAGETQYF.

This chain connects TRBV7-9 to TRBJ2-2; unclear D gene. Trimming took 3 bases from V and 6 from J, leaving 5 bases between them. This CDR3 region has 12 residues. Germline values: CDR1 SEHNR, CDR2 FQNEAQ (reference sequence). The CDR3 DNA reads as TGTGCCAGCAGCTTGTCCGCCGGGGAGCTGTTTTTT. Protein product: CASSLSAGELFF.

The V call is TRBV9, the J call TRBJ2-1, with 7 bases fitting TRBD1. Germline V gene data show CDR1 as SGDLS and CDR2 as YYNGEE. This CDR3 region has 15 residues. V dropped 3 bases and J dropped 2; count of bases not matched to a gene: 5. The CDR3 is CASSDLGGTYNEQFF. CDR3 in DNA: TGTGCCAGCAGCGACTTAGGGGGCACCTACAATGAGCAGTTCTTC.

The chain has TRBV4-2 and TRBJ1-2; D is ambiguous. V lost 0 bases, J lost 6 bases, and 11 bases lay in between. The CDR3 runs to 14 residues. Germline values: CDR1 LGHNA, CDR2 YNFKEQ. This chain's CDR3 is CASSQEKIRDGYTF. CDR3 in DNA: TGTGCCAGCAGCCAAGAAAAGATCCGGGATGGCTACACCTTC.

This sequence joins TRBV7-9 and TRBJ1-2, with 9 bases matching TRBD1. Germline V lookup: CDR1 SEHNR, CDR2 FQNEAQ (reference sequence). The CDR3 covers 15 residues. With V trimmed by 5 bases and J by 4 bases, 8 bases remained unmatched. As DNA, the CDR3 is TGTGCCAGCAGCCGGACCGGGACAGGGACCTATGGCTACACCTTC. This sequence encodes CASSRTGTGTYGYTF. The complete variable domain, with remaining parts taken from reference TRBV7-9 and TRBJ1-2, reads DTGVSQNPRHKITKRGQNVTFRCDPISEHNRLYWYRQTLGQGPEFLTYFQNEAQLEKSRLLSDRFSAERPKGSFSTLEIQRTEQGDSAMYLCASSRTGTGTYGYTFGSGTRLTVV.

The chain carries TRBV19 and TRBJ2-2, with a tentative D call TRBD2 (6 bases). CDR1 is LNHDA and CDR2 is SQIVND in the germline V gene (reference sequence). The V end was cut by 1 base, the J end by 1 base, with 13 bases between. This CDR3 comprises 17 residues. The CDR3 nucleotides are TGTGCCAGTAGTATAGTCCCCCAGGGAGGGAACACCGGGGAGCTGTTTTTT. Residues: CASSIVPQGGNTGELFF.

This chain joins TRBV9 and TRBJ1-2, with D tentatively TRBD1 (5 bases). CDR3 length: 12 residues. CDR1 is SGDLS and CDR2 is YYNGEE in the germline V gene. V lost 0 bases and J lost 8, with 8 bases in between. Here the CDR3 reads CASSVVGPGYTF. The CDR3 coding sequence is TGTGCCAGCAGCGTAGTGGGGCCAGGCTACACCTTC.

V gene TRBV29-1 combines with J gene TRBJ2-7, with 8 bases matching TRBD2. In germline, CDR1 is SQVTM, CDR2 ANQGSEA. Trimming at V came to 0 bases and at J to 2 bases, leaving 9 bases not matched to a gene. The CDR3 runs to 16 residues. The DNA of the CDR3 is TGCAGCGTTGAAGATGGATTGACTAGCGCCCCCTACGAGCAGTACTTC. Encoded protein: CSVEDGLTSAPYEQYF.

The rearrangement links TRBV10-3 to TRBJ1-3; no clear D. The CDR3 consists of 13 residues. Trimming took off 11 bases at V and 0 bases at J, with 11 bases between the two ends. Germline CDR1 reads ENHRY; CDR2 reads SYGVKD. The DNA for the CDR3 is TGTGCCTCCCTAGGTGGCTCTGGAAACACCATATATTTT. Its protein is CASLGGSGNTIYF.

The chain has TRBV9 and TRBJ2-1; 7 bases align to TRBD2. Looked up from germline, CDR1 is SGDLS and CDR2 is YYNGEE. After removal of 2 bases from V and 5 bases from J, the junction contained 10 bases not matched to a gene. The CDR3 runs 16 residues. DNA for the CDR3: TGTGCCAGCAGCGTTTTAGCGGGCGGACTAAACAATGAGCAGTTCTTC. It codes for CASSVLAGGLNNEQFF.

CDR3 DNA: TGTGCCAGCAGTCCGGACTACCTTACGCAGTATTTT. Its translation: CASSPDYLTQYF. The chain employs TRBV7-6 and TRBJ2-3; D perhaps matches TRBD2 (6 bases). V was shortened by 6 bases and J by 8 bases, with 12 bases between the two germline ends. This CDR3 spans 12 amino acids. In germline, CDR1 is SGHVS, CDR2 FNYEAQ.

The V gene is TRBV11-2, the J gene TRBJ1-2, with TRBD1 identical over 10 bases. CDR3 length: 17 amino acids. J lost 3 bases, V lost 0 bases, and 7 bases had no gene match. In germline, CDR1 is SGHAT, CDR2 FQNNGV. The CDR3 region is CASSLDGQGGPDYGYTF. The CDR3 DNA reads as TGTGCCAGCAGCTTAGATGGACAGGGGGGGCCTGACTATGGCTACACCTTC.

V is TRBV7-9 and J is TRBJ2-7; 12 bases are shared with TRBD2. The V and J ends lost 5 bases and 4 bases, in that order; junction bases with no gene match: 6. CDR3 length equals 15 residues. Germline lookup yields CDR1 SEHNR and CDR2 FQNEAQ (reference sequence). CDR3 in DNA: TGTGCCAGCAGCGGCGGGACTAGCGGGTTTTACGAGCAGTACTTC. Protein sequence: CASSGGTSGFYEQYF. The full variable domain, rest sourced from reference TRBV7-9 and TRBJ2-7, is DTGVSQNPRHKITKRGQNVTFRCDPISEHNRLYWYRQTLGQGPEFLTYFQNEAQLEKSRLLSDRFSAERPKGSFSTLEIQRTEQGDSAMYLCASSGGTSGFYEQYFGPGTRLTVT.

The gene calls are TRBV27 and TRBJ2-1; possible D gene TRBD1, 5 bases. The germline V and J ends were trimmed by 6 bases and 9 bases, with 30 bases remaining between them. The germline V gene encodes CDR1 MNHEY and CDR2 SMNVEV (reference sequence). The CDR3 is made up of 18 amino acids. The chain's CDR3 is CASSPGGRVLTLDGEQFF. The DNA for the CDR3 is TGTGCCAGCAGCCCAGGTGGCAGGGTTTTAACTCTGGACGGTGAGCAGTTCTTC.

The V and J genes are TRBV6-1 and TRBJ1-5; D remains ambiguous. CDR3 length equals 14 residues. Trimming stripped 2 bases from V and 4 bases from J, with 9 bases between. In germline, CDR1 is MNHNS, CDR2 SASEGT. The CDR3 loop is CASSELGRNQPQHF. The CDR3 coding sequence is TGTGCCAGCAGTGAATTGGGGAGAAATCAGCCCCAGCATTTT.

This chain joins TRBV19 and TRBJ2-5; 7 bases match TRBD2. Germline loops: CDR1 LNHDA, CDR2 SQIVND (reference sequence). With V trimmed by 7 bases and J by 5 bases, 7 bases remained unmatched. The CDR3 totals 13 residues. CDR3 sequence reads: CASMGRVEETQYF. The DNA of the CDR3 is TGTGCCAGTATGGGGAGGGTAGAGGAGACCCAGTACTTC.